The clone carrying this T cell receptor (beta chain) occurred a few times. Its specificity is unknown. Time point here: newly diagnosed GD, antithyroid drugs for less than 3 months. Extracted PBMC RNA gave rise to the TCR library. Diagnosis followed American Thyroid Association guidelines for Graves' disease. This CDR3 has 14 amino acids. V was trimmed by 11 bases and J by 1 base, leaving 15 bases between them. Germline-derived CDR1 and CDR2 are MNHEY and SVGEGT. This specimen belongs to a study of regulatory T cells in long-lasting Graves disease. The study's findings and limits: Favored usage of TRBV28, TRBJ1-2 and TRBJ2-5 was recorded in persistent disease.

Investigators prepared the TCR beta libraries by applying iRepertoire HTBI primers and Arm-PCR of CDR3 regions. A single record per CDR3 protein comes from TCRdb applying MiXCR to the multiplex PCR reads. The sample includes approximately 560,000 distinct CDR3 sequences, 15% to 20% seen only once; the top ten take about 11%. These data are also associated with another study on T cells in Graves' hyperthyroidism and ophthalmopathy. That source adds: TCR CDR3 underwent first-round RT-PCR with the HTBI primer set. Within blood appeared most thyroid clonotypes that had expanded above 0.001.

The sample was peripheral blood mononuclear cells (PBMCs), taken at new diagnosis, from a patient treated with antithyroid drugs. This TCR came from a man between 18 and 29 years old with Graves disease. This sequence joins TRBV6-2 or TRBV6-3 and TRBJ2-1; tentative D call: TRBD2 (7 bases). The chain's CDR3 is CARGEGTSYNEQFF. The CDR3, as DNA: TGTGCCCGGGGGGAGGGGACATCCTACAATGAGCAGTTCTTC.